What follows are 25 T cell receptor beta chains derived from one specimen sequenced in a study of blood T cell repertoires in COVID-19. Profiled with immunoSEQ multiplex PCR; TCRdb holds only in-frame clones, not every one. The sample lists roughly 150,000 clones; roughly 84% were seen once. The sample comprised peripheral blood. The receptors originated from a man at least 80 years old with COVID-19, enrolled during active disease.

The chain has TRBV28 and TRBJ1-5, with D perhaps TRBD1 (5 bases). Germline V gives CDR1 MDHEN, CDR2 SYDVKM. Deletions cut 8 bases from V and 4 bases from J, with 12 bases between. This CDR3 has 13 residues. DNA of the CDR3: TGTGCCAGCGCAGGGTTTTGGAATCAGCCCCAGCATTTT. Residues: CASAGFWNQPQHF.

This chain connects TRBV29-1 to TRBJ2-5, with a possible D match to TRBD2 (5 bases). Trimming removed 6 bases at V and 6 bases at J, with 14 bases between. This CDR3 is 12 amino acids long. In germline, CDR1 is SQVTM, CDR2 ANQGSEA. CDR3 in amino acids: CSVDGEAKTQYF. Written as DNA, the CDR3 is TGCAGCGTCGACGGGGAAGCGAAGACCCAGTACTTC. Full variable domain (outside the CDR3, taken from reference TRBV29-1 and TRBJ2-5): SAVISQKPSRDICQRGTSLTIQCQVDSQVTMMFWYRQQPGQSLTLIATANQGSEATYESGFVIDKFPISRPNLTFSTLTVSNMSPEDSSIYLCSVDGEAKTQYFGPGTRLLVL.

This chain uses TRBV15 with TRBJ1-3, with D perhaps TRBD1 (5 bases). The ends were cut back, 3 bases at V and 3 bases at J, with 15 bases in the middle. Germline V CDR1 and CDR2: LNHNV, YYDKDF (reference sequence). This CDR3 spans 16 amino acids. The CDR3 DNA follows: TGTGCCACCAGCAGCGCCCTGGGGGGGAGTGGAAACACCATATATTTT. Encoded protein: CATSSALGGSGNTIYF.

This chain connects TRBV4-1 to TRBJ1-6, with 10 positions matching TRBD1. The CDR3 is 15 amino acids. The trim removed 1 base at V and 7 bases at J, leaving 1 base unmatched. Looked up from germline, CDR1 is MGHRA and CDR2 is YSYEKL. The DNA for the CDR3 is TGCGCCAGCAGCCAAGCGGGACAGGGGAATTCACCCCTCCACTTT. Its protein is CASSQAGQGNSPLHF.

The chain uses TRBV19 and TRBJ1-5; D is undetermined. Germline values: CDR1 LNHDA, CDR2 SQIVND (reference sequence). The V gene lost 6 bases and the J gene lost 4 bases, with 13 bases spanning the gap. This CDR3 is built from 14 residues. CDR3 coding DNA: TGTGCCAGTAGAGAGCCTTATCGGAATCAGCCCCAGCATTTT. Translating it yields CASREPYRNQPQHF.

The genes are TRBV27 and TRBJ1-1; 7 bases are shared with TRBD1. The germline gives CDR1 MNHEY, CDR2 SMNVEV (reference sequence). J gave up 6 bases and V 3 bases, and 7 bases lay outside the gene matches. The length of the CDR3 is 14 residues. CDR3 protein: CASSFLQGSSEAFF. The CDR3 bases are TGTGCCAGCAGTTTCTTACAGGGGAGTTCTGAAGCTTTCTTT.

The rearrangement links TRBV29-1 to TRBJ2-1; D possibly corresponds to TRBD1 (6 bases). The CDR3 consists of 14 residues. V was shortened by 1 base and J by 0 bases, with 7 bases between the two germline ends. Per germline, CDR1 SQVTM and CDR2 ANQGSEA. CDR3 DNA sequence: TGCAGCGTTGAAGGGACAGTCTCCTACAATGAGCAGTTCTTC. Protein product: CSVEGTVSYNEQFF.

The table lists this clone with a few counts. The V and J genes are TRBV5-1 and TRBJ1-6, with D maybe TRBD1 (6 bases). V dropped 5 bases and J dropped 13 bases, with 16 bases sitting between them. The germline gives CDR1 SGHRS, CDR2 YFSETQ. The CDR3 length is 13 residues. CDR3 DNA sequence: TGCGCCAGCAGGGAAGGGGGTTCGGCGCCCCTCCACTTT. Translated: CASREGGSAPLHF. The variable domain in full, with the rest retrieved from reference TRBV5-1 and TRBJ1-6, is KAGVTQTPRYLIKTRGQQVTLSCSPISGHRSVSWYQQTPGQGLQFLFEYFSETQRNKGNFPGRFSGRQFSNSRSEMNVSTLELGDSALYLCASREGGSAPLHFGNGTRLTVT.

This chain joins TRBV4-1 and TRBJ1-4, with D possibly being TRBD1 (6 bases). V dropped 6 bases and J dropped 1 base, with 15 bases sitting between them. The V gene's germline CDR1 is MGHRA and CDR2 YSYEKL. The CDR3 spans 16 residues. CDR3 nucleotide sequence: TGCGCCAGCAGGCGAGCCTACAGGGAAACTAATGAAAAACTGTTTTTT. It is translated as CASRRAYRETNEKLFF.

This clone has just one count. V and J are TRBV5-1 and TRBJ1-1; TRBD1 might be the D (5 bases). The CDR3 covers 15 residues. V was trimmed by 2 bases and J by 4 bases, leaving 15 bases between them. Germline CDR1 is SGHRS and CDR2 is YFSETQ. The CDR3 region has the DNA TGCGCCAGCAGCTTACGGACATTTAGGGCCACTGAAGCTTTCTTT. Protein: CASSLRTFRATEAFF.

This chain connects TRBV6-5 to TRBJ1-4, with D perhaps TRBD1 (6 bases). The germline V and J ends were trimmed by 7 bases and 5 bases, with 14 bases remaining between them. The CDR3 is made up of 14 amino acids. Germline loops: CDR1 MNHEY, CDR2 SVGAGI. The CDR3 loop is CASTIDRRNEKLFF. CDR3 nucleotide sequence: TGTGCCAGCACGATCGACAGGAGGAATGAAAAACTGTTTTTT.

The rearrangement uses TRBV6-6 and TRBJ1-1, with D unclear. V was clipped by 8 bases and J by 1 base, with 17 bases between them. The CDR3 consists of 15 residues. CDR1 MNHNY and CDR2 SVGAGI come from the germline V gene (reference sequence). The CDR3 here is CASLAGMGRNTEAFF. DNA for the CDR3: TGTGCCAGCCTGGCGGGGATGGGGAGGAACACTGAAGCTTTCTTT.

This chain joins TRBV20-1 and TRBJ2-7; tentative D call: TRBD1 (6 bases). Germline V gene sequence: CDR1 DFQATT, CDR2 SNEGSKA (reference sequence). Trimming stripped 3 bases from V and 2 bases from J, with 11 bases between. The CDR3 consists of 13 residues. The CDR3 DNA is TGCAGTGCTAGTAGGCAGGGGACCTACGAGCAGTACTTC. It specifies CSASRQGTYEQYF.

This chain links TRBV7-2 with TRBJ2-2; TRBD2 matches at 7 bases. With V trimmed by 4 bases and J by 5 bases, 10 bases remained unmatched. There are 16 residues in the CDR3. CDR1 is SGHTA and CDR2 is FQGNSA in the germline V gene. CDR3 sequence reads: CASSSRWGGPTGELFF. The CDR3 nucleotides read TGTGCCAGCAGCTCCAGATGGGGGGGACCAACCGGGGAGCTGTTTTTT.

Only a few counts were recorded for this clone. This chain links TRBV2 with TRBJ2-1; 7 bases fit TRBD2. Per the germline V gene, CDR1 is SNHLY and CDR2 is FYNNEI. The CDR3 length is 13 residues. V was clipped by 7 bases and J by 4 bases; unmatched bases: 4. The CDR3 is CASKLASYNEQFF. CDR3 DNA sequence: TGTGCCAGCAAACTAGCGAGTTACAATGAGCAGTTCTTC.

The chain employs TRBV12-3 or TRBV12-4 and TRBJ2-3; the D is unclear. V gave up 5 bases and J gave up 6 bases, with 9 bases separating them. CDR3 length equals 12 residues. CDR3 nucleotides: TGTGCCAGCAGTGAGAGTGTGGATACGCAGTATTTT. Protein: CASSESVDTQYF.

The chain carries TRBV5-1 and TRBJ1-2, with 11 bases that match TRBD1. J was trimmed by 7 bases and V by 4 bases; bases with no gene match: 3. This CDR3 comprises 13 residues. Germline lookup yields CDR1 SGHRS and CDR2 YFSETQ. The CDR3 DNA sequence: TGCGCCAGCAGCCCGGACAGGGGGCCTGGCTACACCTTC. It specifies CASSPDRGPGYTF.

The chain carries TRBV11-1 and TRBJ1-2; tentatively, D is TRBD1 (5 bases). CDR3 size: 15 residues. Deletions cut 5 bases from V and 2 bases from J, with 15 bases between. Germline CDR1 and CDR2: SGHAT and FQDESV (reference sequence). For the CDR3, the DNA is TGTGCCAGCAGCCTCAGGGCCGGGGGGAACTATGGCTACACCTTC. Amino acids: CASSLRAGGNYGYTF.

This clone was recorded once. The V and J genes are TRBV6-9 and TRBJ2-3; 7 positions match TRBD1. CDR1 and CDR2 (germline): MNHGY, SVAAGI. The CDR3 is 14 amino acids. J gave up 3 bases and V 4 bases, and 4 bases lay outside the gene matches. The CDR3 sequence: CASSLGQQTDTQYF. In nucleotides, the CDR3 is TGTGCCAGCAGTTTGGGACAGCAAACAGATACGCAGTATTTT.

The chain links TRBV3-1 (or the pseudogene TRBV3-2) to TRBJ1-6, with 7 bases identical to TRBD1. Germline assignment: CDR1 LGHDT and CDR2 YNNKEL (reference sequence). This CDR3 is 17 amino acids long. After removal of 1 base from V and 1 base from J, the junction contained 4 bases not matched to a gene. CDR3 loop: CASSQGSGGSYNSPLHF. The CDR3 DNA sequence: TGTGCCAGCAGCCAAGGTTCAGGGGGGTCCTATAATTCACCCCTCCACTTT.

The V and J genes are TRBV6-5 and TRBJ1-1, with a tentative D call TRBD1 (6 bases). The CDR3 consists of 13 residues. V was cut by 2 bases and J by 9 bases, with 13 bases left in between. CDR1 is MNHEY, CDR2 SVGAGI, per germline. CDR3 sequence reads: CASSYRNRDKAFF. DNA of the CDR3: TGTGCCAGCAGTTACAGAAACAGGGATAAAGCTTTCTTT.

This clone was seen just once. The chain is built from TRBV19 and TRBJ1-2, with 11 bases lining up with TRBD1. Per germline, CDR1 LNHDA and CDR2 SQIVND (reference sequence). V gave up 7 bases and J gave up 0 bases; unmatched junction bases: 10. This CDR3 has 17 residues. The CDR3 DNA is TGTGCCAGTACCCCAACCGGGACAGGGGGGACTAACTATGGCTACACCTTC. Protein: CASTPTGTGGTNYGYTF.

In the case of this clone: It is unclear where the CDR3 begins or ends on the DNA, so no DNA is shown, and the CDR3 is as TCRdb lists it. J is TRBJ1-1 and V is TRBV6-4; TRBD1, the D gene given by the table, was not confirmed from the DNA. The CDR3 totals 14 residues, both ends included. From germline, CDR1 is MRHNA and CDR2 SNTAGT. CDR3 sequence reads: CASSTSGQGTEAFF.

V is TRBV7-2 and J is TRBJ2-2, with TRBD1 identical over 10 bases. The CDR3 consists of 16 residues. Germline CDR1 SGHTA, CDR2 FQGNSA. J lost 4 bases, V lost 5 bases, and 7 bases had no gene match. CDR3 in amino acids: CASSPPGQGSTGELFF. DNA for the CDR3: TGTGCCAGCAGCCCTCCGGGACAGGGGTCCACCGGGGAGCTGTTTTTT.

J is TRBJ1-2 and V is TRBV27; 8 bases are a match to TRBD1. The CDR3 runs 13 residues. The germline gives CDR1 MNHEY, CDR2 SMNVEV (reference sequence). With V trimmed by 5 bases and J by 6 bases, 5 bases remained unmatched. The CDR3 loop reads CASSPLTGDGYTF. DNA for the CDR3: TGTGCCAGCAGTCCCCTGACAGGGGATGGCTACACCTTC.